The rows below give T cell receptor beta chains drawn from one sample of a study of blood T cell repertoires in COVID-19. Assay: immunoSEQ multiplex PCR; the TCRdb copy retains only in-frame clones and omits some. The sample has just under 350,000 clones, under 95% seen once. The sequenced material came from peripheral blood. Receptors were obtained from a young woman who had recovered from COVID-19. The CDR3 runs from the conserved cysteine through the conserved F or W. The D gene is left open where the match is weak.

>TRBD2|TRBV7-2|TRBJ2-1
CASSLSGGRGSYNEQFF
TGTGCCAGCAGCTTATCAGGCGGGAGGGGATCCTACAATGAGCAGTTCTTC
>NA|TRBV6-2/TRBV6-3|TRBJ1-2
CASSYTDNYGYTF
TGTGCCAGCAGTTACACAGATAACTATGGCTACACCTTC
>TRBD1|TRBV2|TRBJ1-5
CASTTQGADQPQHF
TGTGCCAGCACCACACAGGGGGCAGATCAGCCCCAGCATTTT
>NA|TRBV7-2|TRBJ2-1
CASSAAPYNEQFF
TGTGCCAGCAGCGCCGCGCCCTACAATGAGCAGTTCTTC
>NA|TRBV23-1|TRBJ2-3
CASSQSQPPGLRTDTQYF
TGCGCCAGCAGTCAATCCCAACCCCCGGGACTCCGAACAGATACGCAGTATTTT
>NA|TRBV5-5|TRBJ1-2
CASSLYGDTPNYGYTF
TGTGCCAGCAGCTTGTACGGGGACACCCCTAACTATGGCTACACCTTC
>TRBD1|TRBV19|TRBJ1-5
CASRGTAVYSNQPQHF
TGTGCCAGTAGGGGGACAGCCGTATATAGCAATCAGCCCCAGCATTTT
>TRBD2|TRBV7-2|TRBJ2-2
CASSPGLTRGGELFF
TGTGCCAGCAGCCCGGGACTAACCCGCGGCGGGGAGCTGTTTTTT
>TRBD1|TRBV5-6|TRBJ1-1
CASSGTVNTEAFF
TGTGCCAGCAGCGGGACAGTGAACACTGAAGCTTTCTTT
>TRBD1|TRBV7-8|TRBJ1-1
CASSLAQGTEAFF
TGTGCCAGCAGCTTAGCACAGGGGACTGAAGCTTTCTTT